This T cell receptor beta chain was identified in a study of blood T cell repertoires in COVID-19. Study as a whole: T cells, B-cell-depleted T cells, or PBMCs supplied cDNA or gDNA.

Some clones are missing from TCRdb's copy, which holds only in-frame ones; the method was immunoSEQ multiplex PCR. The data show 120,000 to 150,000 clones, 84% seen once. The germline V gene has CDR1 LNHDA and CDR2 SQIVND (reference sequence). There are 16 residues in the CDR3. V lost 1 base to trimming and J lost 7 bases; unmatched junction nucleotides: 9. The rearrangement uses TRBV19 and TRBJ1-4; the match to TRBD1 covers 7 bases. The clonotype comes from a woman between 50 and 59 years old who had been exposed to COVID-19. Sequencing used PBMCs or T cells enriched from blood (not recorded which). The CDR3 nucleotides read TGTGCCAGTAGTATAGGAGGGGGCGCTGAAGGTGAAAAACTGTTTTTT. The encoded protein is CASSIGGGAEGEKLFF.